One sample yielded the 32 T cell receptor beta chains listed below, sequenced in a study of T-cell memory formation after mild COVID-19. TCRdb fed the 5' RACE reads into MiXCR, producing one record per CDR3 protein. The sample shows fewer than 50,000 distinct CDR3 sequences, 8.5% to 10% of them seen only once. The sample consisted of PBMCs or a T cell subset sorted from them (not recorded which). The receptors shown here come from an adult woman who had mild COVID-19 (a few samples of this study predate the infection). Cell type and time point are not known.

The rearrangement links TRBV27 to TRBJ2-3; maybe TRBD2 (5 bases). The CDR3 length is 15 residues. Germline lookup yields CDR1 MNHEY and CDR2 SMNVEV (reference sequence). Between the trimmed V and J ends, which lost 1 base and 3 bases, there was a span of 11 bases. CDR3 region: CASSLWAGGTDTQYF. For the CDR3, the DNA is TGTGCCAGCAGTTTATGGGCGGGCGGGACAGATACGCAGTATTTT.

The chain employs TRBV5-6 and TRBJ1-2; D is possibly TRBD1 (6 bases). V shed 2 bases and J shed 3 bases, with 8 bases lying between them. Germline V gene data show CDR1 as SGHDT and CDR2 as YYEEEE. The CDR3 totals 13 residues. In nucleotides, the CDR3 is TGTGCCAGCAGCTTACCAGGGGACTATGGCTACACCTTC. As protein: CASSLPGDYGYTF.

J is TRBJ1-1 and V is TRBV20-1; no firm D call. V lost 5 bases, J lost 8 bases, and 12 bases lay in between. Germline V gene lookup returns CDR1 DFQATT and CDR2 SNEGSKA (reference sequence). The CDR3 sequence is 11 residues long. CDR3 in amino acids: CSAPLKDEAFF. The CDR3 nucleotides read TGCAGTGCTCCCTTGAAGGACGAAGCTTTCTTT.

This clonotype was counted between two and nine times. The chain carries TRBV11-3 and TRBJ2-1; TRBD2 agrees at 13 bases. CDR3 size: 15 residues. V lost 7 bases, J lost 7 bases, and 7 bases stayed unmatched. Germline V gives CDR1 SGHNT, CDR2 YENEEA. CDR3 nucleotide sequence: TGTGCCAGCACCCTACTAGCGGGAGGGCAGAATGAGCAGTTCTTC. Translating gives CASTLLAGGQNEQFF.

The chain has TRBV24-1 and TRBJ1-2; possibly TRBD1 for D (5 bases). The CDR3 runs to 13 residues. Germline V gene data show CDR1 as KGHDR and CDR2 as SFDVKD. The V end was cut by 9 bases, the J end by 3 bases, with 13 bases between. CDR3 in DNA: TGTGCCACCCGAGGGACGCAGGACTATGGCTACACCTTC. Its protein is CATRGTQDYGYTF.

There are many counts of this clonotype. The chain recombines TRBV24-1 with TRBJ1-5, with a possible D match to TRBD1 (6 bases). CDR1 and CDR2 (germline): KGHDR, SFDVKD. V lost 9 bases and J 3 bases, leaving 11 bases between the germline ends. This CDR3 has 13 residues. The CDR3 nucleotides read TGTGCCACCTCGGACAGCCTCAATCAGCCCCAGCATTTT. This encodes CATSDSLNQPQHF.

This rearrangement joins TRBV18 to TRBJ1-1; the D is unclear. Per germline, CDR1 KGHSH and CDR2 LQKENI. This CDR3 is 16 amino acids long. V lost 3 bases and J lost 7, with 21 bases in between. CDR3 in amino acids: CASSPPWNRGRHEAFF. The CDR3 bases are TGTGCCAGCTCACCCCCCTGGAATCGTGGGCGACATGAAGCTTTCTTT.

The chain has TRBV3-2 and TRBJ2-5; no DNA check was done on the table's D call, TRBD1. TRBV3-2 is described as a pseudogene. The CDR3 spans 16 residues. CDR3 bases: TGTGCCAGCAGCCGTCGAGGGCAGGGAGCGCAAGAGACCCAGTACTTC. Amino acids: CASSRRGQGAQETQYF.

V is TRBV24-1 and J is TRBJ1-1; tentatively, D is TRBD1 (5 bases). CDR3 size: 14 residues. Germline lookup yields CDR1 KGHDR and CDR2 SFDVKD. V was shortened by 4 bases and J by 7 bases, with 15 bases between the two germline ends. This CDR3 is CATSDAGRRNEAFF. CDR3 sequence (DNA): TGTGCCACCAGTGACGCGGGACGGCGAAATGAAGCTTTCTTT.

Turning to this clonotype: Since the CDR3 does not end with the conserved phenylalanine or tryptophan, this likely comes from a read error. V gene TRBV7-9 combines with J gene TRBJ2-7; TRBD1 aligns across 9 bases. After removal of 5 bases from V and 5 bases from J, the junction contained 10 bases not matched to a gene. Germline CDR1 and CDR2: SEHNR and FQNEAQ (reference sequence). The CDR3 has 15 residues. The chain's CDR3 is CASSDRTGVFNEQYL. The CDR3 DNA is TGTGCCAGCAGCGATCGGACAGGGGTATTCAACGAGCAGTACTTA.

This sequence joins TRBV5-1 and TRBJ1-3; D is ambiguous. Germline CDR1 SGHRS, CDR2 YFSETQ. This CDR3 region has 12 residues. With 7 bases removed from V and 0 bases from J, the gap between germline ends came to 5 bases. The CDR3: CASRGSGNTIYF. The CDR3 DNA reads as TGCGCCAGCCGGGGCTCTGGAAACACCATATATTTT.

The rearrangement links TRBV5-1 to TRBJ2-3; maybe TRBD2 (6 bases). V was cut by 0 bases and J by 1 base, with 12 bases left in between. Per the germline V gene, CDR1 is SGHRS and CDR2 is YFSETQ. This CDR3 spans 16 amino acids. In DNA form, the CDR3 reads TGCGCCAGCAGCTTGGATGGCGGGGTAGGCACAGATACGCAGTATTTT. This encodes CASSLDGGVGTDTQYF.

In this sample, this clonotype turned up many times. This chain connects TRBV12-3 or TRBV12-4 to TRBJ1-1; a possible D gene is TRBD1 (6 bases). The V gene lost 5 bases and the J gene lost 4 bases, with 23 bases spanning the gap. The CDR3 runs to 17 residues. Here the CDR3 DNA reads TGTGCCAGCAGTCTCTCACTTAGTCGGGGGGCGGGCACTGAAGCTTTCTTT. Translation gives CASSLSLSRGAGTEAFF.

Only a few counts were recorded for this clonotype. This sequence joins TRBV12-3 or TRBV12-4 and TRBJ1-1; 7 nucleotides match TRBD1. J gave up 6 bases and V 6 bases, and 13 bases lay outside the gene matches. This CDR3 is 15 amino acids long. The CDR3 DNA is TGTGCCAGCAGCCCCCGCACGGGGCAGGGGGCTGAAGCTTTCTTT. Translation gives CASSPRTGQGAEAFF.

This clonotype was recorded at least ten times. The rearrangement joins TRBV18 to TRBJ2-3, with 9 nucleotides matching TRBD2. The germline CDR1 and CDR2 sequences are KGHSH and LQKENI. The CDR3 is made up of 17 amino acids. V trimming: 1 base; J trimming: 0 bases; junction bases outside the gene matches: 5. In DNA, the CDR3 is TGTGCCAGCTCACCACTCAAACTAGCGGGCAGCACAGATACGCAGTATTTT. As protein: CASSPLKLAGSTDTQYF. The entire variable domain, with the rest obtained from reference TRBV18 and TRBJ2-3, is as follows: NAGVMQNPRHLVRRRGQEARLRCSPMKGHSHVYWYRQLPEEGLKFMVYLQKENIIDESGMPKERFSAEFPKEGPSILRIQQVVRGDSAAYFCASSPLKLAGSTDTQYFGPGTRLTVL.

This clonotype was recorded at least ten times. DNA of the CDR3: TGCAGTGCTAGAGATTCATTGGGAGCCCCGGATACGCAGTATTTT. Protein sequence: CSARDSLGAPDTQYF. The gene calls are TRBV20-1 and TRBJ2-3; TRBD2 might be the D (5 bases). Trimming stripped 0 bases from V and 6 bases from J, with 16 bases between. This CDR3 spans 15 amino acids. Per germline, CDR1 DFQATT and CDR2 SNEGSKA (reference sequence).

DNA of the CDR3: TGTGCCAGCAATCACGACAGGGCCGGAGAGACCCAGTACTTC. Translation: CASNHDRAGETQYF. The chain recombines TRBV7-9 with TRBJ2-5, with TRBD1 matching 7 bases. The germline V gene has CDR1 SEHNR and CDR2 FQNEAQ (reference sequence). There are 14 residues in the CDR3. With V trimmed by 7 bases and J by 4 bases, 9 bases remained unmatched.

This clonotype was counted only a few times. V gene TRBV20-1 combines with J gene TRBJ1-1; TRBD1 might be the D (6 bases). The CDR3 has 16 residues. Germline-derived CDR1 and CDR2 are DFQATT and SNEGSKA (reference sequence). The ends were cut back, 1 base at V and 6 bases at J, with 21 bases in the middle. CDR3 DNA sequence: TGCAGTGCTAGAGGGGGGGGGGCGGCCCGGTACGCTGAAGCTTTCTTT. Residues: CSARGGGAARYAEAFF.

The chain combines TRBV27 with TRBJ1-1; D is perhaps TRBD1 (5 bases). The CDR3 runs to 14 residues. Per germline, CDR1 MNHEY and CDR2 SMNVEV (reference sequence). With 2 bases removed from V and 5 bases from J, the gap between germline ends came to 12 bases. The CDR3 DNA reads TGTGCCAGCAGTTTACTGCAGGGAAGGACTGAAGCTTTCTTT. This translates into CASSLLQGRTEAFF.

This clonotype was observed a handful of times. The chain has TRBV4-1 and TRBJ2-2; D remains unclear. CDR3 length: 14 amino acids. Germline V CDR1 and CDR2: MGHRA, YSYEKL. Trimming cost V 4 bases and J 5 bases, with 11 bases left between them. The CDR3 loop is CASSPLLKTGELFF. CDR3 in DNA: TGCGCCAGCAGCCCCTTACTTAAGACCGGGGAGCTGTTTTTT.

This clonotype has just a few counts. The chain carries TRBV30 and TRBJ2-2; D is ambiguous. The V gene lost 0 bases and the J gene lost 4 bases, with 9 bases spanning the gap. From germline, CDR1 is GTSNPN and CDR2 SVGIG (reference sequence). The CDR3 contains 14 residues. CDR3 sequence reads: CAWSVGWSTGELFF. In nucleotides, the CDR3 is TGTGCCTGGAGTGTAGGTTGGTCCACCGGGGAGCTGTTTTTT.

This clonotype was observed a few times. The chain uses TRBV7-2 and TRBJ1-2; perhaps TRBD1 as D (5 bases). Trimming shortened V by 3 bases and J by 1 base, and 9 bases separated the two germline ends. This CDR3 spans 14 amino acids. Germline-derived CDR1 and CDR2 are SGHTA and FQGNSA. CDR3 nucleotide sequence: TGTGCCAGCAGCTTCGGGGGATTTAACTATGGCTACACCTTC. This translates into CASSFGGFNYGYTF.

J is TRBJ1-1 and V is TRBV5-1, with 7 bases lining up with TRBD1. V was clipped by 4 bases and J by 1 base; unmatched bases: 10. Germline CDR1 and CDR2: SGHRS and YFSETQ. This CDR3 region has 16 residues. CDR3 residues: CASSTGDRSGNTEAFF. The CDR3 DNA sequence: TGCGCCAGCAGCACTGGGGACAGAAGCGGGAACACTGAAGCTTTCTTT.

The V call is TRBV21-1, the J call TRBJ2-5; the table assigns TRBD1, which was not confirmed against the DNA. TRBV21-1 is a listed pseudogene. The CDR3 sequence is 15 residues long. CDR3 loop: CASSKAGRREETQYF. Here the CDR3 DNA reads TGTGCCAGCAGCAAGGCTGGGCGAAGGGAAGAGACCCAGTACTTC.

This clonotype has just a few counts. This CDR3 is CAIKGLATDTQYF. CDR3 bases: TGTGCCATCAAAGGACTAGCCACAGATACGCAGTATTTT. The chain joins TRBV10-3 to TRBJ2-3, with 8 positions matching TRBD2. This CDR3 region has 13 residues. With 7 bases clipped from V and 2 bases from J, the junction kept 2 bases outside the gene matches. Germline CDR1 is ENHRY and CDR2 is SYGVKD.

This clonotype was recorded at least ten times. The chain couples TRBV7-9 to TRBJ2-7; either TRBD1 or TRBD2 may fit D (5 bases each). Looked up from germline, CDR1 is SEHNR and CDR2 is FQNEAQ (reference sequence). Deletions cut 5 bases from V and 6 bases from J, with 23 bases between. This CDR3 comprises 16 residues. CDR3 protein: CASSRTPGRDLFEQYF. Written as DNA, the CDR3 is TGTGCCAGCAGCCGAACTCCGGGACGCGACTTGTTCGAGCAGTACTTC. Using reference TRBV7-9 and TRBJ2-7 for the parts outside the CDR3, the full variable domain is DTGVSQNPRHKITKRGQNVTFRCDPISEHNRLYWYRQTLGQGPEFLTYFQNEAQLEKSRLLSDRFSAERPKGSFSTLEIQRTEQGDSAMYLCASSRTPGRDLFEQYFGPGTRLTVT.

This clonotype appeared many times. This rearrangement joins TRBV6-4 to TRBJ2-1; perhaps D is TRBD1 or TRBD2 (5 bases each). The CDR3 contains 13 residues. Germline values: CDR1 MRHNA, CDR2 SNTAGT. V dropped 6 bases and J dropped 9 bases, with 15 bases sitting between them. The CDR3 DNA sequence: TGTGCCAGCAGCCCCCGGGACGCCGGTGAGCAGTTCTTC. The encoded protein is CASSPRDAGEQFF.

The CDR3 nucleotides are TGTGCCAGCTCACCCAAGACAGGCTTTAACATTCAGTACTTC. As protein: CASSPKTGFNIQYF. The chain employs TRBV18 and TRBJ2-4; perhaps TRBD1 as D (6 bases). Germline CDR1 reads KGHSH; CDR2 reads LQKENI. The CDR3 consists of 14 residues. Between the trimmed V and J ends, which lost 3 bases and 7 bases, there was a span of 13 bases.

This clonotype was recorded a few times. CDR3 DNA sequence: TGTGCCACCAGTGATCACGGGGTTTCTGGCTACACCTTC. As protein: CATSDHGVSGYTF. The rearrangement uses TRBV24-1 and TRBJ1-2, with D unclear. The V end was cut by 3 bases, the J end by 7 bases, with 11 bases between. The V gene's germline CDR1 is KGHDR and CDR2 SFDVKD. The CDR3 has 13 amino acids.

A few counts support this clonotype. J is TRBJ2-3 and V is TRBV6-5; TRBD2 aligns across 11 bases. V gave up 2 bases and J gave up 5 bases; unmatched junction bases: 6. The CDR3 consists of 16 residues. Germline CDR1 reads MNHEY; CDR2 reads SVGAGI. The CDR3 DNA follows: TGTGCCAGCAGTTACAGGCCTAGCGGGGGGAGAGATACGCAGTATTTT. Translated, it gives CASSYRPSGGRDTQYF.

This clonotype was seen a few times. The chain couples TRBV2 to TRBJ2-2; maybe TRBD1 (5 bases). Trimming took off 10 bases at V and 4 bases at J, with 16 bases between the two ends. In germline, CDR1 is SNHLY, CDR2 FYNNEI. This CDR3 has 14 residues. The CDR3 reads CATQGKVVTGELFF. In DNA form, the CDR3 reads TGTGCCACTCAGGGAAAAGTTGTCACCGGGGAGCTGTTTTTT.

The chain combines TRBV27 with TRBJ1-4, with a possible D match to TRBD1 (6 bases). Between the trimmed V and J ends, which lost 2 bases and 4 bases, there was a span of 8 bases. There are 14 residues in the CDR3. Germline V gene data show CDR1 as MNHEY and CDR2 as SMNVEV (reference sequence). In nucleotides, the CDR3 is TGTGCCAGCAGTTTAAGCAGGGGTAATGAAAAACTGTTTTTT. It is translated as CASSLSRGNEKLFF.